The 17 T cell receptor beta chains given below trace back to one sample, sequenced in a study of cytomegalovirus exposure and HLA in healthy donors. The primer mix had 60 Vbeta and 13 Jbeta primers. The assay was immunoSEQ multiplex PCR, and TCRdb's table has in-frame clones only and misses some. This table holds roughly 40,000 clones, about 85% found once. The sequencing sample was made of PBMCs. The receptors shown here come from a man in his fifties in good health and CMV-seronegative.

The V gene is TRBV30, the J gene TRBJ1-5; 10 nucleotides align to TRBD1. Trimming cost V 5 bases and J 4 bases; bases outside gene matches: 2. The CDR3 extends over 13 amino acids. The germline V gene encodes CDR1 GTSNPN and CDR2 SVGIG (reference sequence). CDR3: CAWGTGANQPQHF. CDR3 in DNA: TGTGCCTGGGGGACAGGGGCAAATCAGCCCCAGCATTTT.

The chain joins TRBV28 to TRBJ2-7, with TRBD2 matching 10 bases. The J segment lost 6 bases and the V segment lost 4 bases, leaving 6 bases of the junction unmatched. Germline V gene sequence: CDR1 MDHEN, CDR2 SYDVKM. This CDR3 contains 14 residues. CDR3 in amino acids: CASSSGTSVSEQYF. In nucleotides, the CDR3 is TGTGCCAGCAGTTCCGGGACTAGCGTATCCGAGCAGTACTTC.

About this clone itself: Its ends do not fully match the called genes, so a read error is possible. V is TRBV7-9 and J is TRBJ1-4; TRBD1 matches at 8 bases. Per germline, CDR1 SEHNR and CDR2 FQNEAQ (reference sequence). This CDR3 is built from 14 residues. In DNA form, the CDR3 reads TGTTCCAGCAGCTTAAGACAGGGGAATGAAAAACTGTTTTTT. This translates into CSSSLRQGNEKLFF.

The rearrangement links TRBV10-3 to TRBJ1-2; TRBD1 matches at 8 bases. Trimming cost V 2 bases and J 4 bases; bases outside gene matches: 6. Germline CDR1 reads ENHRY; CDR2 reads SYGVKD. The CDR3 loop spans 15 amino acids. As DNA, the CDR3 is TGTGCCATCAGTGAGGGAGGACAGGGAGCCTATGGCTACACCTTC. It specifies CAISEGGQGAYGYTF.

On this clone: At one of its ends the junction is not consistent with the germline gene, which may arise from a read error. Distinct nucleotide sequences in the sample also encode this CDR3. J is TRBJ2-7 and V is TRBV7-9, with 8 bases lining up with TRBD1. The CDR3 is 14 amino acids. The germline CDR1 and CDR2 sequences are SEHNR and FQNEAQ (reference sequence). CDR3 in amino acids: CSSSKTGAAYEQYF. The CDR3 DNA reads TGTTCCAGCAGCAAGACAGGGGCAGCCTACGAGCAGTACTTC.

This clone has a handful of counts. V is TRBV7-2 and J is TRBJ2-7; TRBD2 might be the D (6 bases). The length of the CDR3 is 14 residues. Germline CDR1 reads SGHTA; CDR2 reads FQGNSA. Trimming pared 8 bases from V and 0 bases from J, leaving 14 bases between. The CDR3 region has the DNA TGTGCCAGCCGTGTGGGGGGAAACTCCTACGAGCAGTACTTC. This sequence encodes CASRVGGNSYEQYF. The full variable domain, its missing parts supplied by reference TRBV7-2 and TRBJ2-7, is GAGVSQSPSNKVTEKGKDVELRCDPISGHTALYWYRQSLGQGLEFLIYFQGNSAPDKSGLPSDRFSAERTGGSVSTLTIQRTQQEDSAVYLCASRVGGNSYEQYFGPGTRLTVT.

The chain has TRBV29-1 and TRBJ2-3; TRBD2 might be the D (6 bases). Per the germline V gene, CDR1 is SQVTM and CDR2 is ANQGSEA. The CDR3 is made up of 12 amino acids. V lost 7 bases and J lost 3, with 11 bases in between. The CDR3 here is CSEGRGTDTQYF. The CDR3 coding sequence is TGCAGCGAAGGGCGGGGAACAGATACGCAGTATTTT.

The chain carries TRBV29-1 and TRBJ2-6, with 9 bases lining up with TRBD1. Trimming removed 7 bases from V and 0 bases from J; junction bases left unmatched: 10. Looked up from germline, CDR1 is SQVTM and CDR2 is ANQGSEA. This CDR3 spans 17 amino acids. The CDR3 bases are TGCAGCGCCGGAGCCGGGACAGGGAGCTCTGGGGCCAACGTCCTGACTTTC. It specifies CSAGAGTGSSGANVLTF.

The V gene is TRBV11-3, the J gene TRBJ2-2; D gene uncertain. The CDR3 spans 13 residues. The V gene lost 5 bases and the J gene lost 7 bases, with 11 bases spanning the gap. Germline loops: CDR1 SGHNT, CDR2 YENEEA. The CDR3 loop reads CASSPRVDGELFF. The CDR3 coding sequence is TGTGCCAGCAGCCCCCGAGTAGACGGGGAGCTGTTTTTT.

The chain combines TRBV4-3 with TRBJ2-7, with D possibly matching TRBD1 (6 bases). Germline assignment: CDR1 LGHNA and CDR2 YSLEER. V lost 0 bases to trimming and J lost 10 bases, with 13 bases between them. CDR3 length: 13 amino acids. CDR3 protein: CASSQEERTVQYF. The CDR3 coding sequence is TGCGCCAGCAGCCAAGAGGAGCGGACAGTCCAGTACTTC.

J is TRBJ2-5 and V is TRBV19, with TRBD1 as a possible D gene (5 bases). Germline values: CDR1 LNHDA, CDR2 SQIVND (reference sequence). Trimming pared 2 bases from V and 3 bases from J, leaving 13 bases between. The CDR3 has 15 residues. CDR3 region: CASSIKRTPEETQYF. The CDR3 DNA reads TGTGCCAGTAGTATAAAGAGGACACCCGAAGAGACCCAGTACTTC.

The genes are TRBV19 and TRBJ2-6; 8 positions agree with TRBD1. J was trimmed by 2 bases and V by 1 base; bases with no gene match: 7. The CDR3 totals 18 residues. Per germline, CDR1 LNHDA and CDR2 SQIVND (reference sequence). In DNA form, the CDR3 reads TGTGCCAGTAGTATAGTATACAGGGGGAGAACTGGGGCCAACGTCCTGACTTTC. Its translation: CASSIVYRGRTGANVLTF.

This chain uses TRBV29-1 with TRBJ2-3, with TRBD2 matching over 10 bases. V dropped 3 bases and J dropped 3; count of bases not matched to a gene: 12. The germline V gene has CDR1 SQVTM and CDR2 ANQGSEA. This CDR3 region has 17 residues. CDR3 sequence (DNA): TGCAGCGTTGAGTTTGCTAGCGGGAGTTTATGGACAGATACGCAGTATTTT. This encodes CSVEFASGSLWTDTQYF.

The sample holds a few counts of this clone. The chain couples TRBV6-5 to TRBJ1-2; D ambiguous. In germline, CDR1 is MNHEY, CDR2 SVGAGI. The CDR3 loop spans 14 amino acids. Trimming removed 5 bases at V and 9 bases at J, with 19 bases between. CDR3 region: CASSELAETGSYTF. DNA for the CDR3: TGTGCCAGCAGTGAACTGGCGGAAACGGGGAGCTACACCTTC.

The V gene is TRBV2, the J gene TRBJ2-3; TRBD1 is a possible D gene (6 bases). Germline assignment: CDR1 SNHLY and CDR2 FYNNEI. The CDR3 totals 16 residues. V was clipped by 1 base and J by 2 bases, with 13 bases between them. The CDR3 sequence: CASSEGSGTNTDTQYF. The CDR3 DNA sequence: TGTGCCAGCAGTGAAGGATCCGGGACAAACACAGATACGCAGTATTTT.

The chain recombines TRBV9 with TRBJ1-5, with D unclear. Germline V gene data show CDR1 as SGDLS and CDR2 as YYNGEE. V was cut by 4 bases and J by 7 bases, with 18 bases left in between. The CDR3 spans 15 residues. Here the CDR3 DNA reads TGTGCCAGCAGCCTATTCGGTGGGGAGGACCAGCCCCAGCATTTT. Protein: CASSLFGGEDQPQHF.

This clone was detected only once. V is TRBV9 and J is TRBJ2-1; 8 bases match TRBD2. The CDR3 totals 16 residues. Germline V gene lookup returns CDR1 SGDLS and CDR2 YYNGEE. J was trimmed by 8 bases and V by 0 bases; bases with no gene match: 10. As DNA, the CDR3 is TGTGCCAGCAGCGTAGGGTTTCGGGAGGGCCGCGATGAGCAGTTCTTC. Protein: CASSVGFREGRDEQFF.